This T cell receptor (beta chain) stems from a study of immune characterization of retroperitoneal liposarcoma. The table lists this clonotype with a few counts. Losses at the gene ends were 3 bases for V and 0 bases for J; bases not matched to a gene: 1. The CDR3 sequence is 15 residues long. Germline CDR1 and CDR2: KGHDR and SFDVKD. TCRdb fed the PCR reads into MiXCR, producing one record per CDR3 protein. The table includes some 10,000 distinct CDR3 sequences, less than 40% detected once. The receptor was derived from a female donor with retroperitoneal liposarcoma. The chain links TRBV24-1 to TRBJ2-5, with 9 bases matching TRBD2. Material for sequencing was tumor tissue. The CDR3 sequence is CATSDRTSDQETQYF. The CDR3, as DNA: TGTGCCACCAGTGATCGGACTAGCGACCAAGAGACCCAGTACTTC.